Listed below are T cell receptor beta chains from one sample, sequenced in a study of T-cell memory formation after mild COVID-19. TCRdb used MiXCR to reprocess the 5' RACE reads, holding one entry per CDR3 protein. This sample carries approximately 260,000 distinct CDR3 sequences, around 15% of them seen once, and the ten largest clones take around a fifth. Material: PBMCs or a T cell subset sorted from them (not recorded which). The receptors stem from a man younger than 35 who had mild COVID-19 (a few samples of this study predate the infection). Cell type and time point are not known. Each CDR3 is given with its conserved first and last residue. A D gene is named only where the DNA matches it firmly. Clone size is shown for a subset of rows, as once, few, many or a class of expanded clone.

d_call,v_call,j_call,clone_size,cdr3_aa,cdr3_nt
TRBD2,TRBV6-5,TRBJ2-3,NA,CASSYSGGSDTQYF,TGTGCCAGCAGTTACTCGGGGGGGTCGGATACGCAGTATTTT
TRBD1,TRBV12-3/TRBV12-4,TRBJ1-4,few,CASSWGQVKLFF,TGTGCCAGCAGTTGGGGACAGGTTAAACTGTTTTTT
NA,TRBV4-3,TRBJ1-1,few,CASSQDFETTEAFF,TGCGCCAGCAGCCAAGATTTTGAGACCACTGAAGCTTTCTTT
TRBD2,TRBV7-7,TRBJ2-1,once,CASSLGTSGAHNEQFF,TGTGCCAGCAGCCTCGGGACTAGCGGGGCCCACAATGAGCAGTTCTTC
NA,TRBV6-2/TRBV6-3,TRBJ2-2,NA,CASSREWNVAGELFF,TGTGCCAGCAGCCGCGAGTGGAACGTCGCCGGGGAGCTGTTTTTT
TRBD2,TRBV9,TRBJ2-1,few,CASSVDGLAGPEGEQFF,TGTGCCAGCAGCGTAGATGGACTAGCGGGACCCGAGGGTGAGCAGTTCTTC
NA,TRBV6-2/TRBV6-3,TRBJ2-5,NA,CASSRKYQETQYF,TGTGCCAGCAGTAGGAAGTACCAAGAGACCCAGTACTTC
TRBD2,TRBV4-1,TRBJ2-3,few,CASSLILAGADTQYF,TGCGCCAGCAGCCTTATTCTAGCGGGGGCAGATACGCAGTATTTT
NA,TRBV7-8,TRBJ2-6,few,CASSPLGGANVLTF,TGTGCCAGCAGCCCCCTTGGCGGGGCCAACGTCCTGACTTTC
TRBD2,TRBV5-1,TRBJ2-1,many,CASSFEAGTEQFF,TGCGCCAGCAGCTTCGAAGCGGGGACTGAGCAGTTCTTC